A single sample is the source of the 24 T cell receptor beta chains below, sequenced in a study of T cell responses to AZD1222 COVID-19 vaccine. Assay: immunoSEQ multiplex PCR; the TCRdb copy retains only in-frame clones and omits some. Here the sample spans 130,000 to 150,000 clones, approximately 90% being singletons. This material consisted of peripheral blood, taken on day 0 of AZD1222 vaccination. The receptors were sampled from an adult in good health.

The chain carries TRBV29-1 and TRBJ1-2; D is unclear. V lost 3 bases to trimming and J lost 5 bases, with 10 bases between them. The CDR3 extends over 12 amino acids. Germline V CDR1 and CDR2: SQVTM, ANQGSEA. The CDR3 sequence is CSVETWGYGYTF. In nucleotides, the CDR3 is TGCAGCGTTGAGACTTGGGGTTATGGCTACACCTTC. The whole variable domain, filled in from reference TRBV29-1 and TRBJ1-2, reads SAVISQKPSRDICQRGTSLTIQCQVDSQVTMMFWYRQQPGQSLTLIATANQGSEATYESGFVIDKFPISRPNLTFSTLTVSNMSPEDSSIYLCSVETWGYGYTFGSGTRLTVV.

The chain joins TRBV14 to TRBJ1-1; D gene uncertain. V dropped 4 bases and J dropped 0 bases, with 12 bases sitting between them. CDR3 length: 15 amino acids. The germline gives CDR1 SGHDN, CDR2 FVKESK. CDR3 protein: CASSLSGRLNTEAFF. The DNA of the CDR3 is TGTGCCAGCAGCCTATCTGGACGGCTGAACACTGAAGCTTTCTTT.

This chain connects TRBV27 to TRBJ2-7; D is ambiguous. The CDR3 runs to 9 residues. Germline V gives CDR1 MNHEY, CDR2 SMNVEV (reference sequence). The CDR3: CAAGTEQYF. Written as DNA, the CDR3 is TGTGCTGCCGGTACGGAGCAGTACTTC.

The gene calls are TRBV6-6 and TRBJ1-1, with 7 bases identical to TRBD1. This CDR3 comprises 14 residues. Trimming took 2 bases from V and 4 from J; bases not matched to a gene: 4. CDR1 and CDR2 from the germline V gene are MNHNY and SVGAGI (reference sequence). DNA of the CDR3: TGTGCCAGCAGTTACCTTGAGGGGGCCACTGAAGCTTTCTTT. Protein sequence: CASSYLEGATEAFF.

The gene calls are TRBV29-1 and TRBJ1-2; 7 nucleotides match TRBD1. The CDR3 extends over 15 amino acids. V lost 4 bases to trimming and J lost 4 bases; unmatched junction nucleotides: 12. Per the germline V gene, CDR1 is SQVTM and CDR2 is ANQGSEA. CDR3 DNA sequence: TGCAGCGTTGGTGAGGGGCTGACAGGGACCTATGGCTACACCTTC. As protein: CSVGEGLTGTYGYTF.

The rearrangement joins TRBV19 to TRBJ2-7; D is uncertain. Trimming left V 4 bases short and J 7 bases short, with 8 bases between. The CDR3 has 11 amino acids. Looked up from germline, CDR1 is LNHDA and CDR2 is SQIVND (reference sequence). The CDR3: CASSNGVEQYF. In DNA form, the CDR3 reads TGTGCCAGTAGTAATGGGGTGGAGCAGTACTTC.

The chain joins TRBV28 to TRBJ1-2; D is uncertain. Germline V gene lookup returns CDR1 MDHEN and CDR2 SYDVKM. The CDR3 is 18 residues long. V was cut by 1 base and J by 1 base, with 19 bases left in between. CDR3 region: CASSLFGRLGSFNYGYTF. The CDR3 region has the DNA TGTGCCAGCAGTTTATTCGGGCGGCTTGGGTCCTTTAACTATGGCTACACCTTC.

The chain has TRBV30 and TRBJ2-1, with TRBD2 matching 8 bases. This CDR3 is 14 amino acids long. Unmatched junction bases numbered 6, after V lost 0 bases and J lost 8 bases. Germline assignment: CDR1 GTSNPN and CDR2 SVGIG (reference sequence). CDR3 sequence (DNA): TGTGCCTGGAGTGTGTTCAGCGGGAGCCATGAGCAGTTCTTC. This sequence encodes CAWSVFSGSHEQFF.

The CDR3 DNA reads TGTGCCACCAGCAGAGAAGACCGGGACACCCGCTACACCTTC. Its protein is CATSREDRDTRYTF. The chain uses TRBV15 and TRBJ1-2, with a tentative D call TRBD1 (6 bases). Germline CDR1 reads LNHNV; CDR2 reads YYDKDF (reference sequence). This CDR3 has 14 amino acids. Deletions cut 0 bases from V and 9 bases from J, with 14 bases between.

This clone was seen just once. As DNA, the CDR3 is TGTGCCAGCAGCCAAGATGTAACAGGGCTTGAAGCTTTCTTT. It translates to CASSQDVTGLEAFF. The rearrangement joins TRBV14 to TRBJ1-1; tentative D call: TRBD1 (6 bases). CDR3 size: 14 residues. V was pared by 0 bases and J by 7 bases, with 12 bases between. Germline V gene lookup returns CDR1 SGHDN and CDR2 FVKESK. The whole variable domain, remainder taken from reference TRBV14 and TRBJ1-1, is EAGVTQFPSHSVIEKGQTVTLRCDPISGHDNLYWYRRVMGKEIKFLLHFVKESKQDESGMPNNRFLAERTGGTYSTLKVQPAELEDSGVYFCASSQDVTGLEAFFGQGTRLTVV.

This clone has only one observation. The rearrangement links TRBV19 to TRBJ2-3; the D gene could be TRBD1 or TRBD2 (5 bases each). The CDR3 length is 16 residues. Germline V CDR1 and CDR2: LNHDA, SQIVND (reference sequence). V gave up 5 bases and J gave up 1 base, with 16 bases separating them. The DNA of the CDR3 is TGTGCCAGTAGTGATTACCGGGACGTAGGCACAGATACGCAGTATTTT. Its translation is CASSDYRDVGTDTQYF.

This clone appeared a single time. CDR3 sequence (DNA): TGTGCCACCAGTGACCCAAAGGCCCCTTACGAGCAGTACTTC. Translation gives CATSDPKAPYEQYF. The chain employs TRBV24-1 and TRBJ2-7; D uncertain. V was pared by 4 bases and J by 4 bases, with 13 bases between. Germline values: CDR1 KGHDR, CDR2 SFDVKD. The CDR3 spans 14 residues.

This clone was seen only once. The V and J genes are TRBV28 and TRBJ1-1; the D gene is possibly TRBD1 (5 bases). V lost 4 bases and J lost 3, with 6 bases in between. Germline loops: CDR1 MDHEN, CDR2 SYDVKM. CDR3 size: 12 residues. The CDR3, as DNA: TGTGCCAGCAGTTCACAGGACACTGAAGCTTTCTTT. As protein: CASSSQDTEAFF.

CDR3 sequence (DNA): TGCGCCAGCAGCGCACTCCCGCTCGGACAGGGAGGAAGCACAGATACGCAGTATTTT. Translated: CASSALPLGQGGSTDTQYF. This chain links TRBV5-1 with TRBJ2-3; 8 bases are a match to TRBD1. CDR1 is SGHRS and CDR2 is YFSETQ in the germline V gene. V lost 4 bases and J lost 0; bases outside the gene matches: 16. The CDR3 length is 19 residues. The whole variable domain, remainder taken from reference TRBV5-1 and TRBJ2-3, is KAGVTQTPRYLIKTRGQQVTLSCSPISGHRSVSWYQQTPGQGLQFLFEYFSETQRNKGNFPGRFSGRQFSNSRSEMNVSTLELGDSALYLCASSALPLGQGGSTDTQYFGPGTRLTVL.

This chain joins TRBV6-5 and TRBJ1-3, with D possibly being TRBD1 (5 bases). CDR1 MNHEY and CDR2 SVGAGI come from the germline V gene. The CDR3 spans 14 residues. Trimming shortened V by 0 bases and J by 4 bases, and 7 bases separated the two germline ends. Here the CDR3 reads CASSYSGAGNTIYF. As DNA, the CDR3 is TGTGCCAGCAGTTACTCAGGGGCCGGAAACACCATATATTTT.

The chain couples TRBV30 to TRBJ2-4; D is ambiguous. The CDR3 has 14 residues. V was shortened by 1 base and J by 6 bases, with 13 bases between the two germline ends. Germline lookup yields CDR1 GTSNPN and CDR2 SVGIG (reference sequence). Here the CDR3 DNA reads TGTGCCTGGAGTGCCCCTACAGACTTAAACATTCAGTACTTC. Its protein product is CAWSAPTDLNIQYF.

The chain links TRBV15 to TRBJ1-1; D is undetermined. V lost 0 bases to trimming and J lost 5 bases, with 7 bases between them. Germline CDR1 reads LNHNV; CDR2 reads YYDKDF (reference sequence). The CDR3 extends over 13 amino acids. CDR3 in DNA: TGTGCCACCAGCAGAGATGTGGGTACTGAAGCTTTCTTT. It codes for CATSRDVGTEAFF.

The CDR3 sequence: CASSLAGQGFTGELFF. CDR3 bases: TGCGCCAGCAGCCTGGCCGGACAGGGGTTTACCGGGGAGCTGTTTTTT. The chain joins TRBV5-1 to TRBJ2-2, with 9 bases that match TRBD1. The J segment lost 5 bases and the V segment lost 4 bases, leaving 9 bases of the junction unmatched. In germline, CDR1 is SGHRS, CDR2 YFSETQ. The CDR3 extends over 16 amino acids.

The gene calls are TRBV7-2 and TRBJ2-3, with D unresolved. This CDR3 is built from 12 residues. V dropped 5 bases and J dropped 3 bases, with 6 bases sitting between them. Germline loops: CDR1 SGHTA, CDR2 FQGNSA. The CDR3 sequence: CASSPRTDTQYF. CDR3 DNA: TGTGCCAGCAGCCCCCGTACAGATACGCAGTATTTT.

The chain is built from TRBV24-1 and TRBJ1-2, with 10 bases matching TRBD1. CDR1 and CDR2 (germline): KGHDR, SFDVKD. With V trimmed by 9 bases and J by 7 bases, 13 bases remained unmatched. This CDR3 is 15 amino acids long. The CDR3 region is CATAGSGTGDLGYTF. The CDR3 DNA follows: TGTGCCACCGCAGGGTCCGGGACAGGGGATCTTGGCTACACCTTC.

There are a few counts of this clone. As DNA, the CDR3 is TGTGCCAGCTCACCCGTCGTAGGGGCCTATGAGCAGTTCTTC. Protein sequence: CASSPVVGAYEQFF. The rearrangement joins TRBV18 to TRBJ2-1; a weak D match, TRBD1 (5 bases). The CDR3 loop spans 14 amino acids. V was cut by 3 bases and J by 8 bases, with 14 bases left in between. Germline CDR1 and CDR2: KGHSH and LQKENI.

V gene TRBV12-5 combines with J gene TRBJ2-7, with 10 bases lining up with TRBD1. In germline, CDR1 is LGHNT, CDR2 FRNRAP. The CDR3 is made up of 14 amino acids. The ends lost 6 bases at V and 3 bases at J; junction bases unmatched: 5. CDR3 protein: CASGLGQGVYEQYF. CDR3 in DNA: TGTGCTAGTGGCCTAGGACAGGGGGTCTACGAGCAGTACTTC.

The chain couples TRBV4-3 to TRBJ2-2; no clear D gene. The V and J ends lost 1 base and 6 bases respectively, with 6 bases between them. Germline V lookup: CDR1 LGHNA, CDR2 YSLEER. The CDR3 consists of 13 residues. In DNA, the CDR3 is TGCGCCAGCAGCCAAGTAATTCCCGGGGAGCTGTTTTTT. Residues: CASSQVIPGELFF.

CDR3 sequence (DNA): TGTGCCAGCAGTTTACAGGGGTCCTACAATGAGCAGTTCTTC. Encoded protein: CASSLQGSYNEQFF. The chain combines TRBV6-5 with TRBJ2-1, with TRBD1 identical over 7 bases. The CDR3 covers 14 residues. Trimming at V came to 4 bases and at J to 1 base, leaving 1 base not matched to a gene. CDR1 is MNHEY and CDR2 is SVGAGI in the germline V gene.